Listed below are T cell receptor beta chains from one sample, sequenced in a study of blood T cell repertoires in COVID-19. Assay: immunoSEQ multiplex PCR; the TCRdb copy retains only in-frame clones and omits some. The table has a few hundred thousand clones, under 90% seen once. The sequenced sample was PBMCs or T cells enriched from blood (not recorded which). Receptor source: a woman aged 18-29 years who had recovered from COVID-19. Both conserved end residues are part of each CDR3. The D gene is left open where the match is weak. The listing skips clone size in some rows; elsewhere it reads once, few, many or a size class.

V: TRBV11-2; D: .; size: .; J: TRBJ1-2; DNA: TGTGCCAGCAGCTTAGATGGAGGGGCCTATGGCTACACCTTC; CDR3: CASSLDGGAYGYTF
V: TRBV5-4; D: TRBD2; size: few; J: TRBJ2-5; DNA: TGTGCCAGCAGCTTGGGTGGGGTAGCGGGAGTAGGAGAGACCCAGTACTTC; CDR3: CASSLGGVAGVGETQYF
V: TRBV10-1; D: .; size: .; J: TRBJ2-5; DNA: TGCGCCAGCAGTTCCACGAGGGAAAAGGGAGTCCAAGAGACCCAGTACTTC; CDR3: CASSSTREKGVQETQYF
V: TRBV6-1; D: TRBD2; size: .; J: TRBJ2-2; DNA: TGTGCCAGCAGTGAACTGGGAGGGCGCACCGGGGAGCTGTTTTTT; CDR3: CASSELGGRTGELFF
V: TRBV30; D: .; size: .; J: TRBJ1-4; DNA: TGTGCCTGGAGTGCCGGGTTCGAGGGCGGCGAAAAACTGTTTTTT; CDR3: CAWSAGFEGGEKLFF
V: TRBV18; D: .; size: .; J: TRBJ1-3; DNA: TGTGCCAGCTCACCGATGACACCCGCTCTCTCTGGAAACACCATATATTTT; CDR3: CASSPMTPALSGNTIYF
V: TRBV2; D: .; size: once; J: TRBJ2-1; DNA: TGTGCCAGCAGTGAAGAGCGGCTCTACAATGAGCAGTTCTTC; CDR3: CASSEERLYNEQFF
V: TRBV28; D: TRBD1; size: .; J: TRBJ2-7; DNA: TGTGCCAGCAGTTTTCGACAGGGGATAATTACCTACGAGCAGTACTTC; CDR3: CASSFRQGIITYEQYF
V: TRBV19; D: TRBD1; size: few; J: TRBJ1-1; DNA: TGTGCCAGTAGTATGAGACAGGGGGCGCGAGTTACCACTGAAGCTTTCTTT; CDR3: CASSMRQGARVTTEAFF
V: TRBV5-5; D: .; size: .; J: TRBJ2-5; DNA: TGTGCCAGCAGCTGGGGCCTCGGATACCAAGAGACCCAGTACTTC; CDR3: CASSWGLGYQETQYF
V: TRBV15; D: .; size: .; J: TRBJ2-7; DNA: TGTGCCACCAGCAGAGACAGGGGTTCCTACGAGCAGTACTTC; CDR3: CATSRDRGSYEQYF
V: TRBV5-4; D: .; size: .; J: TRBJ2-2; DNA: TGTGCCAGCAGCTTGGCTACAGGGTGGAACGGGGAGCTGTTTTTT; CDR3: CASSLATGWNGELFF
V: TRBV28; D: .; size: once; J: TRBJ1-3; DNA: TGTGCCAGCAGTTTCGGGGGGCGTGGGGGAAACACCATATATTTT; CDR3: CASSFGGRGGNTIYF
V: TRBV19; D: TRBD1; size: .; J: TRBJ2-7; DNA: TGTGCCAGTAGTCATCCGGGACAGGGGGCCTACGAGCAGTACTTC; CDR3: CASSHPGQGAYEQYF
V: TRBV7-2; D: .; size: .; J: TRBJ1-5; DNA: TGTGCCAGCAGCCTATGGGCAGCTAGCAATCAGCCCCAGCATTTT; CDR3: CASSLWAASNQPQHF
V: TRBV11-2; D: TRBD2; size: .; J: TRBJ2-1; DNA: TGTGCCAGCAGCTCATCCGGGACTAGCGGGAATGAGCAGTTCTTC; CDR3: CASSSSGTSGNEQFF
V: TRBV9; D: TRBD2; size: once; J: TRBJ2-1; DNA: TGTGCCAGCACGGGTAGCGGGAGGGCTGACAATGAGCAGTTCTTC; CDR3: CASTGSGRADNEQFF
V: TRBV10-3; D: TRBD2; size: .; J: TRBJ2-1; DNA: TGTGCCATCAGCGGGACTAGCGGCAATGAGCAGTTCTTC; CDR3: CAISGTSGNEQFF
V: TRBV7-9; D: .; size: .; J: TRBJ2-7; DNA: TGTGCCAGCAGCTTAGACAGCTCCCTCTACGAGCAGTACTTC; CDR3: CASSLDSSLYEQYF
V: TRBV28; D: .; size: .; J: TRBJ2-7; DNA: TGTGCCAGCACTTTGCGGGACGGTAGCTCCTACGAGCAGTACTTC; CDR3: CASTLRDGSSYEQYF
V: TRBV6-5; D: .; size: .; J: TRBJ2-7; DNA: TGTGCCAGCAGTTCCCGGACTTATAGCTCCTACGAGCAGTACTTC; CDR3: CASSSRTYSSYEQYF
V: TRBV29-1; D: .; size: many; J: TRBJ1-3; DNA: TGCAGCGTGCGGAGGGACCCTGGAAACACCATATATTTT; CDR3: CSVRRDPGNTIYF
V: TRBV18; D: TRBD1; size: few; J: TRBJ1-2; DNA: TGTGCCAGCTCACCGGACAGGGAGGCGGCTGGCTACACCTTC; CDR3: CASSPDREAAGYTF
V: TRBV28; D: .; size: .; J: TRBJ2-7; DNA: TGTGCCAGCATCCAGGGGGGTAGTTCCTACGAGCAGTACTTC; CDR3: CASIQGGSSYEQYF
V: TRBV3-1/TRBV3-2; D: .; size: once; J: TRBJ2-7; DNA: TGTGCCAGCAGCCAAGATGGAGGAGGCGAGCAGTACTTC; CDR3: CASSQDGGGEQYF
V: TRBV7-9; D: TRBD2; size: .; J: TRBJ2-3; DNA: TGTGCCAGCAGCTCTACTAGCGGGGGGCAATCGGCGACAGATACGCAGTATTTT; CDR3: CASSSTSGGQSATDTQYF
V: TRBV25-1; D: TRBD1; size: .; J: TRBJ1-1; DNA: TGTGCCAGCAGTGAAACCAACAGGGGTGGGACTGAAGCTTTCTTT; CDR3: CASSETNRGGTEAFF
V: TRBV5-8; D: .; size: .; J: TRBJ1-3; DNA: TGTGCCAGCAGCTGGGTTGAGGGTGGAAACACCATATATTTT; CDR3: CASSWVEGGNTIYF
V: TRBV24-1; D: TRBD1; size: .; J: TRBJ2-1; DNA: TGTGCCACCAGTGACGGACAGGGTACTCTCGGGATTTACAATGAGCAGTTCTTC; CDR3: CATSDGQGTLGIYNEQFF
V: TRBV28; D: TRBD1; size: .; J: TRBJ2-3; DNA: TGTGCCAGCGGCCTGGGACAGGGGATAGGGGATACGCAGTATTTT; CDR3: CASGLGQGIGDTQYF
V: TRBV12-5; D: TRBD2; size: .; J: TRBJ2-2; DNA: TGTGCTAGTGGTTTGGTACGGGAGGGCACCGGGGAGCTGTTTTTT; CDR3: CASGLVREGTGELFF
V: TRBV19; D: TRBD1; size: .; J: TRBJ1-5; DNA: TGTGCCAGTAGTATGGGGCAGGGGGTAGATCAGCCCCAGCATTTT; CDR3: CASSMGQGVDQPQHF
V: TRBV6-1; D: TRBD1; size: .; J: TRBJ1-4; DNA: TGTGCCAGCAGTGAAGCGGGACAGGGTAAAGAAAAACTGTTTTTT; CDR3: CASSEAGQGKEKLFF
V: TRBV25-1; D: TRBD1; size: .; J: TRBJ1-1; DNA: TGTGCCAGCAGCCCGGGACAGGGGTTCACTGAAGCTTTCTTT; CDR3: CASSPGQGFTEAFF
V: TRBV4-1; D: TRBD2; size: .; J: TRBJ2-1; DNA: TGCGCCAGCAGCCCCCGACAGGGATGGACTAGCGGGTCCCCCCACAATGAGCAGTTCTTC; CDR3: CASSPRQGWTSGSPHNEQFF
V: TRBV4-1; D: TRBD1; size: .; J: TRBJ1-6; DNA: TGCGCCAGCAGCCAAGAGGAGGGCAGGGGGCATGGCTATAATTCACCCCTCCACTTT; CDR3: CASSQEEGRGHGYNSPLHF
V: TRBV19; D: .; size: .; J: TRBJ1-6; DNA: TGTGCCAGTACCCCCTCAACAGGGATCGGGCAGGCGCCCTATAATTCACCCCTCCACTTT; CDR3: CASTPSTGIGQAPYNSPLHF
V: TRBV30; D: TRBD1; size: .; J: TRBJ1-3; DNA: TGTGCCTGGAGTGAAGGGGGCCCTGGAAACACCATATATTTT; CDR3: CAWSEGGPGNTIYF
V: TRBV7-2; D: .; size: .; J: TRBJ2-1; DNA: TGTGCCAGCAGCTCCGGTTATGAGCAGTTCTTC; CDR3: CASSSGYEQFF
V: TRBV5-1; D: .; size: .; J: TRBJ2-1; DNA: TGCGCCAGCAGCTTGGAAGCTCTATACAATGAGCAGTTCTTC; CDR3: CASSLEALYNEQFF
V: TRBV7-9; D: .; size: .; J: TRBJ1-2; DNA: TGTGCCGGAAAAGGGGCTGGATATGGCTACACCTTC; CDR3: CAGKGAGYGYTF
V: TRBV5-4; D: TRBD2; size: .; J: TRBJ2-2; DNA: TGTGCCAGCAGCTTGGGCCGAGGGGGGCTAGCGGGAGAAAGGCCCGGGGAGCTGTTTTTT; CDR3: CASSLGRGGLAGERPGELFF
V: TRBV5-1; D: TRBD1; size: .; J: TRBJ1-6; DNA: TGCGCCAGCAGGCCCTCCGGGACAGTCTATAATTCACCCCTCCACTTT; CDR3: CASRPSGTVYNSPLHF
V: TRBV30; D: TRBD2; size: .; J: TRBJ2-3; DNA: TGTGCCTGGAGTGACCCCGGGACTAGGACAGAAGTTACGCAGTATTTT; CDR3: CAWSDPGTRTEVTQYF
V: TRBV30; D: TRBD2; size: .; J: TRBJ2-7; DNA: TGTGCCTGGTCCGGGAGGGGAGGAGGGTCCTACGAGCAGTACTTC; CDR3: CAWSGRGGGSYEQYF
V: TRBV2; D: TRBD1; size: once; J: TRBJ1-1; DNA: TGTGCCAGCAGAAACGGACAGGGTGGTACTGAAGCTTTCTTT; CDR3: CASRNGQGGTEAFF
V: TRBV7-2; D: TRBD1; size: .; J: TRBJ2-7; DNA: TGTGCCAGCAGCTTTGGTTGGGACAGGGGGCACTACGAGCAGTACTTC; CDR3: CASSFGWDRGHYEQYF
V: TRBV18; D: .; size: .; J: TRBJ1-1; DNA: TGTGCCAGCTCACGACGGGAATTGAACACTGAAGCTTTCTTT; CDR3: CASSRRELNTEAFF
V: TRBV5-1; D: TRBD1; size: .; J: TRBJ2-7; DNA: TGCGCCAGCAGCTTGACAGGGGGCAGCTCCTACGAGCAGTACTTC; CDR3: CASSLTGGSSYEQYF
V: TRBV2; D: .; size: .; J: TRBJ1-1; DNA: TGTGCCAGCAGTGAATCTTATGGGCTCTCTGAAGCTTTCTTT; CDR3: CASSESYGLSEAFF
V: TRBV5-1; D: TRBD1; size: .; J: TRBJ1-4; DNA: TGCGCCAGCAGCTTGGTCGGACAGGGCAGTAATGAAAAACTGTTTTTT; CDR3: CASSLVGQGSNEKLFF
V: TRBV25-1; D: .; size: .; J: TRBJ2-3; DNA: TGTGCCAGCAGTGGCGACCCTGAGGGAGTCACAGATACGCAGTATTTT; CDR3: CASSGDPEGVTDTQYF
V: TRBV4-2; D: TRBD2; size: .; J: TRBJ2-2; DNA: TGTGCCAGCAGCAACACGGGGGGGCGGTTCACCGGGGAGCTGTTTTTT; CDR3: CASSNTGGRFTGELFF